This T cell receptor beta chain was profiled in a study of blood T cell repertoires in COVID-19. The CDR3 consists of 15 residues. Deletions cut 6 bases from V and 3 bases from J, with 17 bases between. Germline values: CDR1 MNHEY, CDR2 SVGAGI. Recruitment covered roughly 24 US areas and drew participants whose ages spanned roughly 18 to 89 years. Repertoires were generated with immunoSEQ multiplex PCR, while TCRdb's copy carries only in-frame clones and drops some. The table shows over 300,000 clones, with 70% to 90% occurring only once. The sequencing sample was made of PBMCs or T cells enriched from blood (not recorded which). This receptor was identified in a man aged 25 to 40 who had recovered from COVID-19. The chain couples TRBV6-5 to TRBJ1-2; a weak D match, TRBD1 (6 bases). The CDR3 region is CASSGEGGTDYGYTF. Written as DNA, the CDR3 is TGTGCCAGCAGCGGGGAGGGGGGCACTGACTATGGCTACACCTTC.